The 18 T cell receptor beta chains presented below share a single source sample, sequenced in a study of blood T cell repertoires in COVID-19. TCRdb's table, derived via immunoSEQ multiplex PCR, lists solely in-frame clones and lacks some. Of around 420,000 clones listed, approximately 86% are singletons. Sequenced material: PBMCs or T cells enriched from blood (not recorded which). The receptors were sampled from a woman in her forties with acute COVID-19.

The CDR3 protein is CASSQDPAGGPKNEQYF. CDR3 nucleotide sequence: TGTGCCAGCAGCCAAGATCCAGCGGGGGGGCCTAAAAACGAGCAGTACTTC. The chain combines TRBV14 with TRBJ2-7, with 10 bases aligning to TRBD2. V lost 0 bases, J lost 5 bases, and 10 bases stayed unmatched. Per germline, CDR1 SGHDN and CDR2 FVKESK. The CDR3 loop spans 17 amino acids.

The rearrangement joins TRBV24-1 to TRBJ2-1; TRBD1 agrees at 7 bases. Germline V lookup: CDR1 KGHDR, CDR2 SFDVKD. The CDR3 length is 15 residues. The junction had 5 bases not matched to a gene; V was cut back by 5 bases and J by 2 bases. CDR3 sequence (DNA): TGTGCCACCAGTGGACGGGACAGACCCTACAATGAGCAGTTCTTC. Encoded protein: CATSGRDRPYNEQFF.

About this clone itself: The same CDR3 arises from other DNA sequences in this sample as well. V and J are TRBV5-1 and TRBJ2-3; 10 bases line up with TRBD1. CDR3 length equals 14 residues. V lost 3 bases, J lost 6 bases, and 4 bases stayed unmatched. Germline CDR1 reads SGHRS; CDR2 reads YFSETQ. The CDR3 is CASSSTGGEDTQYF. The CDR3 bases are TGCGCCAGCAGCTCGACAGGGGGCGAGGATACGCAGTATTTT.

The chain combines TRBV29-1 with TRBJ2-1; 9 bases match TRBD1. Trimming at V came to 6 bases and at J to 4 bases, leaving 7 bases not matched to a gene. The CDR3 has 14 amino acids. The germline gives CDR1 SQVTM, CDR2 ANQGSEA. CDR3 in amino acids: CSVSAGTGYNEQFF. For the CDR3, the DNA is TGCAGCGTCTCAGCCGGGACAGGGTACAATGAGCAGTTCTTC.

This rearrangement joins TRBV2 to TRBJ1-5; D is ambiguous. The germline gives CDR1 SNHLY, CDR2 FYNNEI. The length of the CDR3 is 12 residues. Deletions cut 2 bases from V and 9 bases from J, with 8 bases between. The DNA for the CDR3 is TGTGCCAGCAGTGAAAGAGGGCCGCCCCAGCATTTT. This translates into CASSERGPPQHF.

The V gene is TRBV5-1, the J gene TRBJ2-1; TRBD2 aligns across 7 bases. The CDR3 runs 14 residues. Germline lookup yields CDR1 SGHRS and CDR2 YFSETQ. The V gene end was trimmed by 5 bases and the J gene end by 6 bases; junction bases not matched to a gene: 8. CDR3 sequence: CASRAGEGPNEQFF. The CDR3 DNA reads as TGCGCCAGCAGGGCCGGGGAGGGGCCCAATGAGCAGTTCTTC.

The gene calls are TRBV2 and TRBJ1-2, with 9 nucleotides matching TRBD1. The CDR3 totals 14 residues. The germline V gene encodes CDR1 SNHLY and CDR2 FYNNEI. Trimming cost V 7 bases and J 4 bases; bases outside gene matches: 7. The CDR3 loop reads CASKAGTGSYGYTF. In nucleotides, the CDR3 is TGTGCCAGCAAGGCCGGGACAGGGTCCTATGGCTACACCTTC. Looking up the rest from reference TRBV2 and TRBJ1-2 gives the full variable domain: EPEVTQTPSHQVTQMGQEVILRCVPISNHLYFYWYRQILGQKVEFLVSFYNNEISEKSEIFDDQFSVERPDGSNFTLKIRSTKLEDSAMYFCASKAGTGSYGYTFGSGTRLTVV.

The rearrangement uses TRBV10-3 and TRBJ2-7, with 7 bases that match TRBD2. CDR1 ENHRY and CDR2 SYGVKD come from the germline V gene. The CDR3 spans 18 residues. J gave up 5 bases and V 6 bases, and 22 bases lay outside the gene matches. The CDR3 reads CAIRYAIGSGREGDEQYF. The CDR3, as DNA: TGTGCCATCAGATACGCGATAGGGAGTGGGAGGGAAGGAGACGAGCAGTACTTC.

The V gene is TRBV10-3, the J gene TRBJ1-2; the D gene is possibly TRBD1 (6 bases). Germline values: CDR1 ENHRY, CDR2 SYGVKD. This CDR3 spans 15 amino acids. Trimming took off 0 bases at V and 2 bases at J, with 10 bases between the two ends. The DNA for the CDR3 is TGTGCCATCAGTGAGTCCTCAGGGGCCAACTATGGCTACACCTTC. Its translation: CAISESSGANYGYTF.

This chain links TRBV7-2 with TRBJ2-2; unclear D gene. V dropped 5 bases and J dropped 0 bases, with 10 bases sitting between them. Germline loops: CDR1 SGHTA, CDR2 FQGNSA. This CDR3 has 15 residues. This CDR3 is CASSSTATNTGELFF. As DNA, the CDR3 is TGTGCCAGCAGCAGTACAGCCACGAACACCGGGGAGCTGTTTTTT.

The chain employs TRBV4-1 and TRBJ1-6; maybe TRBD1 (6 bases). Trimming pared 0 bases from V and 10 bases from J, leaving 13 bases between. The length of the CDR3 is 15 residues. Germline loops: CDR1 MGHRA, CDR2 YSYEKL. CDR3 sequence (DNA): TGCGCCAGCAGCCAAGACAGTACAGGGTTATCACCCCTCCACTTT. Its translation: CASSQDSTGLSPLHF.

This clone turned up a few times. Relative to the germline gene, one junction end is altered; a read error may explain this. The chain employs TRBV30 and TRBJ2-7; 12 bases are a match to TRBD2. Germline V gene sequence: CDR1 GTSNPN, CDR2 SVGIG (reference sequence). This CDR3 is built from 13 residues. CDR3 DNA: TGTGCCTGGAGCGCTGGACTAGCGGGGTCGTTGACCTTC. Translating it yields CAWSAGLAGSLTF.

V usage is TRBV27 and J usage is TRBJ2-2; D call uncertain. Trimming stripped 2 bases from V and 1 base from J, with 11 bases between. This CDR3 has 16 amino acids. Germline V gene sequence: CDR1 MNHEY, CDR2 SMNVEV (reference sequence). DNA for the CDR3: TGTGCCAGCAGTTTACAGAGACTTGTGAACACCGGGGAGCTGTTTTTT. It encodes CASSLQRLVNTGELFF.

This clone was seen once. The gene calls are TRBV6-5 and TRBJ1-3, with D maybe TRBD1 (5 bases). Germline loops: CDR1 MNHEY, CDR2 SVGAGI. CDR3 size: 13 residues. With 6 bases removed from V and 3 bases from J, the gap between germline ends came to 9 bases. The CDR3, as DNA: TGTGCCAGCAGGCGGACAATTGGAAACACCATATATTTT. This sequence encodes CASRRTIGNTIYF.

J is TRBJ1-2 and V is TRBV19; 8 bases are shared with TRBD1. With 4 bases clipped from V and 4 bases from J, the junction kept 8 bases outside the gene matches. Germline values: CDR1 LNHDA, CDR2 SQIVND (reference sequence). The CDR3 is made up of 15 amino acids. The CDR3 bases are TGTGCCAGTAGTAACCAGGGGGCCGTCTTCTATGGCTACACCTTC. This sequence encodes CASSNQGAVFYGYTF.

The rearrangement joins TRBV5-4 to TRBJ1-2; TRBD1 matches at 8 bases. V dropped 9 bases and J dropped 6; count of bases not matched to a gene: 4. CDR1 and CDR2 (germline): SGHNT, YYREEE (reference sequence). The CDR3 runs 11 residues. CDR3 nucleotides: TGTGCCATTGGACAGGGCCATGGCTACACCTTC. Residues: CAIGQGHGYTF.

J is TRBJ1-2 and V is TRBV10-3; D possibly corresponds to TRBD1 (5 bases). Germline CDR1 reads ENHRY; CDR2 reads SYGVKD. CDR3 length: 15 amino acids. The V and J ends lost 11 bases and 2 bases respectively, with 21 bases between them. The CDR3 reads CAAIQTWGLNYGYTF. CDR3 in DNA: TGTGCCGCGATACAGACTTGGGGCTTAAACTATGGCTACACCTTC.

The gene calls are TRBV19 and TRBJ2-2; the match to TRBD2 covers 8 bases. The CDR3 loop spans 15 amino acids. The V segment lost 3 bases and the J segment 5 bases; nucleotides outside the gene matches: 5. Germline assignment: CDR1 LNHDA and CDR2 SQIVND (reference sequence). The DNA of the CDR3 is TGTGCCAGTAGTATCGGGACTAGTAGGACCGGGGAGCTGTTTTTT. Residues: CASSIGTSRTGELFF.